The following is a T cell receptor beta chain sequence with its context. What antigen it recognizes has not been identified. Within one base of it there is no much larger clone, and no base qualities were kept. The sample belongs to a study of metastatic and nonmetastatic thyroid tumors (dated by TCRdb to 2019 to 2021). Concerning the study at large: For patients with malignant and with benign thyroid disease, the researchers compared repertoires between peripheral blood samples and tumor or nodule tissue samples. Here is what the overall study found, with its caveats: In both blood and tumor samples, malignant tumors were reported to have significantly higher TCR beta diversity than benign nodules.

None of the patients had been given any treatment before thyroid surgery. Using T-cell receptor beta sequencing, the researchers looked back retrospectively at clinical samples from patients, gathered between the early 2010s and the late 2010s. The library was made by PCR. The reads were generated on an Illumina HiSeq 4000. High-throughput sequencing was used to profile the TCR beta-chain CDR3 region of every patient. The authors' pipeline ran thus. A classifier to discriminate distant-metastatic papillary thyroid cancer patients was built from CDR3 differences across clinicopathological groups. To measure repertoire diversity the researchers used the Shannon index, while the Morisita-Horn index served to gauge how similar the tumor and blood repertoires were. Using fastp trimming at Q25 and MiXCR clonotype assembly, TCRdb reanalyzed the public sequencing data and kept in-frame beta chains. TCRdb, rather than the study authors, made the V and J calls. The sample profile shows more than 15,000 clones; 27% of them were found once. Clones ranked in the top ten supply more than 6% of the sample.

V loses 6 bases at its end and J loses 6 bases; junction bases beyond the gene matches: 7. Taken from cysteine to phenylalanine, the CDR3 has 14 residues. Only the CDR3 DNA stays, 42 bases, in frame from base 1. The sample was blood. This receptor was obtained from a female donor with papillary thyroid cancer or a benign thyroid nodule (not recorded which). Some clones in this sample may be carry-over from other donors' samples. The rearranged segments are TRBV12-3 or TRBV12-4 and TRBJ2-1; TRBD1 agrees with 8 junctional bases. The nucleotides are TGTGCCAGCAGGCGGGGACAGGAAAGCAATGAGCAGTTCTTC. Translated, it gives CASRRGQESNEQFF.